The present T cell receptor beta chain was sequenced within a study of T-cell memory formation after mild COVID-19. Study-level results: Nothing showed for sure that second-wave clones peaking on day 37 were SARS-CoV-2 specific.

MiXCR, applied by TCRdb to the 5' RACE reads, yields one record per CDR3 protein. Among roughly 48,000 distinct CDR3 sequences, about 28% were seen once, and the ten largest hold 43%. V lost 2 bases and J 3 bases, leaving 11 bases between the germline ends. The CDR3 is made up of 14 amino acids. The V gene's germline CDR1 is MNHEY and CDR2 SMNVEV (reference sequence). As to this clonotype: Its antigen is unknown.

J is TRBJ2-7 and V is TRBV27; D gene ambiguous. This TCR was recovered from a man aged 18 to 30 who had mild COVID-19 (a few samples of this study predate the infection). Cell type and time point are not known. The sequencing sample was made of PBMCs or a T cell subset sorted from them (not recorded which). The CDR3 nucleotides are TGTGCCAGCAGTTTAAAGTCGGGCGTCTACGAGCAGTACTTC. This gives the protein CASSLKSGVYEQYF.